This T cell receptor (beta chain) stems from a study of beta chain features in type 1 diabetes listed by TCRdb under 2018. Turning to the overall study: Mean age, gender distribution, total cell number and subset yield were not different between patients and healthy donors. A total of roughly 100 million sorted cells were examined across all samples, and the number of cells per subset was strongly correlated with RNA yield. The study compared TCRB repertoires of sorted circulating CD4+ T cell subsets between recently diagnosed type 1 diabetes patients and matched healthy donors. Naive and central memory subsets were obtained from all 30 or so donors, but regulatory and stem cell-like memory subsets were isolated from only 8 patients and roughly eight healthy donors. General conclusions and limits of the study: A moderate but significant shortening of TCRB CDR3 length was observed in type 1 diabetes patients in all four CD4+ subsets. Naive, central memory and regulatory TCRB repertoires appeared to be more similar among patients than among healthy donors. Because the HLA sub-analyses included only small numbers of individuals, any influence of HLA type on TCRB rearrangement was left unresolved. Because cDNA was sequenced instead of genomic DNA, activated cells with high expression could be over-represented, although the groups did not differ in activation or CD3 levels. At VDJ recombination sites, type 1 diabetes patients had fewer insertions and more deleted nucleotides, which implies abnormalities in thymic rearrangement. Shorter templates might be favored by PCR, yet because patient and control samples were amplified and corrected together, any such skew would affect both groups equally.

Trimming removed 0 bases from V and 1 base from J, leaving 5 bases between the germline ends. Measured from the cysteine to the phenylalanine, the CDR3 is 14 residues long. Here the CDR3 DNA is all that survives: 42 bases in frame from base 1. Looking up the germline V gene yields CDR1 SGHRS and CDR2 YFSETQ. From each donor, a single peripheral blood sample of 95 to 150 mL on average was drawn into heparinised tubes. A BD FACSAria II was used to sort naive, central memory, regulatory and stem cell-like memory CD4+ T cells with a panel that included CD45RO, CCR7, CD25, CD127, CD95 and CD27. A purity above 95% was achieved for all sorted populations. Right away, PBMCs were isolated by Lymphoprep density gradient centrifugation and were stained directly, with no culture step. So that batch effects would be minimized, each experiment stained and sorted samples in pairs, pairing one healthy donor with one patient.

This clone appeared a few times. Its antigen remains undetermined. Base quality data are lacking; no much larger clone is found one base away. All of the isolated RNA was reverse transcribed with the High Capacity cDNA Reverse Transcription Kit, so expressed TCRB transcripts were sequenced. Deep immunoSEQ sequencing was applied to naive, central memory and regulatory T cell samples, giving an average of around 3.4 million total reads per sample. After sorted cells were lysed in RLT buffer, RNA was extracted with DNase-treated RNeasy Micro or Mini kits, with the choice depending on cell number. Each cell subset was processed on its own to prevent cross-contamination, while patient and healthy donor samples were processed together. TCRB sequences were amplified from cDNA with the immunoSEQ multiplex PCR, producing 87-bp fragments spanning the CDR3 region. Amplicons were sequenced on the Illumina HiSeq platform. As for the authors' bioinformatics: Synthetic template baselines were used to correct PCR bias computationally, reads within Hamming distance 2 were collapsed together, and singletons that could not be merged were discarded. Reads were aligned to IMGT to assign V, D and J genes, CDR3 length, and insertions or deletions at six rearrangement sites. Within each subset, clonotype counts were normalized to sorted cell number, after which true diversity and Gini coefficients were computed with the tcR R package. The overlap coefficient, calculated on TCRB nucleotide sequences, was used to quantify repertoire sharing. As a proxy for the pre-selection repertoire, out-of-frame TCRB sequences from naive cells were analyzed. In its TCRdb copy, this immuneACCESS table keeps in-frame sequences only and misses some clones. Where compared with another copy, unresolved V genes explain less than half of these, and the others have no known cause. The D gene and trimming were derived from the DNA, and the V and J assignments and clone size from that table. The sample contains 450,000 or so clones, around 10% of them found a single time. The ten top clones hold over 0.04% of the sample.

The source material was naive CD4+ T cells from blood. Taken with the paper, the label for cell subset or site translates to: true naive CD4+ T cells. Recombination linked TRBV5-1 to TRBJ2-4, with the D segment identity uncertain. This TCR was sampled from a woman between 18 and 29 years old in good health. At the DNA level, the sequence is TGCGCCAGCAGCTTGGAGGGTGCCAAAAACATTCAGTACTTC. Its product reads: CASSLEGAKNIQYF. Full variable domain (CDR3 extended with the reference TRBV5-1 and TRBJ2-4 proteins): KAGVTQTPRYLIKTRGQQVTLSCSPISGHRSVSWYQQTPGQGLQFLFEYFSETQRNKGNFPGRFSGRQFSNSRSEMNVSTLELGDSALYLCASSLEGAKNIQYFGAGTRLSVL.